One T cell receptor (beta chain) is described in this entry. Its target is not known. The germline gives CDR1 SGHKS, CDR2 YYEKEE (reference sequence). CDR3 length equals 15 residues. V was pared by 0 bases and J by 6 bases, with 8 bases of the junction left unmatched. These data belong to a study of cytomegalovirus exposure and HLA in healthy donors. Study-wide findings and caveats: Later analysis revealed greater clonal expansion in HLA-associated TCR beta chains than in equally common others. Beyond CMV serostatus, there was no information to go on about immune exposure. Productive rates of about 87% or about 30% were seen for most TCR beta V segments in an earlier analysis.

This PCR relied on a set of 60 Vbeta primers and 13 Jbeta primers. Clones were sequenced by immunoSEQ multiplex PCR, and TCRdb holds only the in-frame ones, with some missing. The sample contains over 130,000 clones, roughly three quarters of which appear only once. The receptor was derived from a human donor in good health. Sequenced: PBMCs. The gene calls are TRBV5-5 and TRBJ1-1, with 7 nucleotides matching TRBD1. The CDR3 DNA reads TGTGCCAGCAGCTTGGGGACCCAGGGGGTCGCTGAAGCTTTCTTT. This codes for CASSLGTQGVAEAFF. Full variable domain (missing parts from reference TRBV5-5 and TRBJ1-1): DAGVTQSPTHLIKTRGQQVTLRCSPISGHKSVSWYQQVLGQGPQFIFQYYEKEERGRGNFPDRFSARQFPNYSSELNVNALLLGDSALYLCASSLGTQGVAEAFFGQGTRLTVV.